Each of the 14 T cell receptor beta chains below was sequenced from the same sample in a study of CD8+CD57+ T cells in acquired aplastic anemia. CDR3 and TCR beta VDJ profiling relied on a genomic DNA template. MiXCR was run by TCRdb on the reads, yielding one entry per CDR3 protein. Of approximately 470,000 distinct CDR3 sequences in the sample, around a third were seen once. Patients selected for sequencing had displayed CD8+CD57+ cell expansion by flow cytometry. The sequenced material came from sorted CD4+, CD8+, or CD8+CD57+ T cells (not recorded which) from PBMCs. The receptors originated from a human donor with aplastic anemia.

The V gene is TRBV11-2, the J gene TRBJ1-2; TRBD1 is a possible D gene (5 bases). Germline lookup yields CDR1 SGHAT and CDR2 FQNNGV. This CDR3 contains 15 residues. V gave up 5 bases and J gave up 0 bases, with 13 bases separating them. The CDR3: CASSRGVSANYGYTF. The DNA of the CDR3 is TGTGCCAGCAGCCGGGGGGTTTCCGCTAACTATGGCTACACCTTC.

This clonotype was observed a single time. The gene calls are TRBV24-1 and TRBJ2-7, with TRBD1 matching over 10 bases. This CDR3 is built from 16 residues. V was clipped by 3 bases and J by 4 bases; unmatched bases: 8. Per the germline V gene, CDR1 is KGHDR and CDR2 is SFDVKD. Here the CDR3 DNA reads TGTGCCACCAGTGATCCCAATGGACAGGGGGTTTACGAGCAGTACTTC. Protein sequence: CATSDPNGQGVYEQYF.

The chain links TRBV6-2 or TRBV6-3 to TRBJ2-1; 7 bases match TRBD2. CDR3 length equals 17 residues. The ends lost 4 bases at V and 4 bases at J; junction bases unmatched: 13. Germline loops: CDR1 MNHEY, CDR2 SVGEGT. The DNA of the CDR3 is TGTGCCAGCAGTTCCCCCCGCGGGGGATGGCGGTACAATGAGCAGTTCTTC. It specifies CASSSPRGGWRYNEQFF.

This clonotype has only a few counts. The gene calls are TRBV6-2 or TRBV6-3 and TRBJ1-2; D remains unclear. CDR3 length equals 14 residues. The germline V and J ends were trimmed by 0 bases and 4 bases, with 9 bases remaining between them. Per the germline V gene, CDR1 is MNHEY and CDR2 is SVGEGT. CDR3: CASSYSGSTYGYTF. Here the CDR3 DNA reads TGTGCCAGCAGTTACTCGGGCAGTACCTATGGCTACACCTTC.

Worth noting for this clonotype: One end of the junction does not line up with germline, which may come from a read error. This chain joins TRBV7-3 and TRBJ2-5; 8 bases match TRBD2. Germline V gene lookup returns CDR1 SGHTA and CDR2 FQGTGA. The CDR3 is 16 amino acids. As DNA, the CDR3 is TGTGCCAGCAGCTTAGGAGGGAGCGGGGGTCACGAGACCCAGCACTTC. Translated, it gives CASSLGGSGGHETQHF. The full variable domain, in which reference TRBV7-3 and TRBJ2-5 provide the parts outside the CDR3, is GAGVSQTPSNKVTEKGKYVELRCDPISGHTALYWYRQSLGQGPEFLIYFQGTGAADDSGLPNDRFFAVRPEGSVSTLKIQRTERGDSAVYLCASSLGGSGGHETQHFGPGTRLLVL.

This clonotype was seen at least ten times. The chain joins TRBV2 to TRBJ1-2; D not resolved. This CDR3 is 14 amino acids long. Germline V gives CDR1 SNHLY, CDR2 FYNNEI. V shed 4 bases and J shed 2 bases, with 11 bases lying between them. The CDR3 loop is CASSVRHGNYGYTF. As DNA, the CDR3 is TGTGCCAGCAGTGTCCGACATGGAAACTATGGCTACACCTTC. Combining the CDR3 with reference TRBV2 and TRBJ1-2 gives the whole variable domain EPEVTQTPSHQVTQMGQEVILRCVPISNHLYFYWYRQILGQKVEFLVSFYNNEISEKSEIFDDQFSVERPDGSNFTLKIRSTKLEDSAMYFCASSVRHGNYGYTFGSGTRLTVV.

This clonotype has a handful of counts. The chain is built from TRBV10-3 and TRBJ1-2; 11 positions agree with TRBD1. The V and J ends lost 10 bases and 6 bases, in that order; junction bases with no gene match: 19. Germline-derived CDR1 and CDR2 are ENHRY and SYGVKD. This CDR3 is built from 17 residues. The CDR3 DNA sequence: TGTGCCAGCAGCCGGACAGGGGGCGCATGGGGTGGAAATGGCTACACCTTC. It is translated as CASSRTGGAWGGNGYTF.

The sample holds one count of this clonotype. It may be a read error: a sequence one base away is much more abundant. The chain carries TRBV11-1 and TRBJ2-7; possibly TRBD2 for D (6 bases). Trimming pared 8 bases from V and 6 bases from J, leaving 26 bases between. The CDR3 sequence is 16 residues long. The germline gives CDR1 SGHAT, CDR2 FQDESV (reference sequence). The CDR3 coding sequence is TGTGCCAGCTCCCCTGACGGGGGAGCCGCCTTGGCCGAGCAGTACTTC. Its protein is CASSPDGGAALAEQYF. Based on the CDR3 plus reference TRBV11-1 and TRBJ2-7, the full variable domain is EAEVAQSPRYKITEKSQAVAFWCDPISGHATLYWYRQILGQGPELLVQFQDESVVDDSQLPKDRFSAERLKGVDSTLKIQPAELGDSAMYLCASSPDGGAALAEQYFGPGTRLTVT.

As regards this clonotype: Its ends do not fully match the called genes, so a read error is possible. CDR3: CARSIGQSLLSGNTIYF. CDR3 bases: TGTGCCCGCAGCATAGGACAGAGCCTCCTCTCTGGAAACACCATATATTTT. The V and J genes are TRBV9 and TRBJ1-3; possible D gene TRBD1, 6 bases. There are 17 residues in the CDR3. The germline V gene has CDR1 SGDLS and CDR2 YYNGEE.

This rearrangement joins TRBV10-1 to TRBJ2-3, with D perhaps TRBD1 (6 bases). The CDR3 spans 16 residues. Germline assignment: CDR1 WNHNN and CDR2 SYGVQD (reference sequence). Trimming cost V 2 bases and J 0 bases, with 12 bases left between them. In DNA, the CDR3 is TGCGCCAGCAGTGAGACCAGGGGCCCTAGCACAGATACGCAGTATTTT. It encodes CASSETRGPSTDTQYF.

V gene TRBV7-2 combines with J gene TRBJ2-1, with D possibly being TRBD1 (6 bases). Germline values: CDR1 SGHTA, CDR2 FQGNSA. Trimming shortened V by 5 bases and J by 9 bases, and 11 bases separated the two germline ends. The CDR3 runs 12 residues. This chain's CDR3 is CASSLRGGEQFF. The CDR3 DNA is TGTGCCAGCAGCCTTAGAGGGGGTGAGCAGTTCTTC.

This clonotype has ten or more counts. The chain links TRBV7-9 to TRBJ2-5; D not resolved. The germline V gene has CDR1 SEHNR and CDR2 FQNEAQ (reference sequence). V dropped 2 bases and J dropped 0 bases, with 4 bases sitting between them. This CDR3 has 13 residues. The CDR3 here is CASSLWDQETQYF. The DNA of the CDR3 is TGTGCCAGCAGCTTATGGGACCAAGAGACCCAGTACTTC.

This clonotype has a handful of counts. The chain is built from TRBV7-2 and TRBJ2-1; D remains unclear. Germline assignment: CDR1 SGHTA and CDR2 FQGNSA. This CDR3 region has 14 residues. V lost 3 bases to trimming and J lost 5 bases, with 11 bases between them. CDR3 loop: CASSFVRSHNEQFF. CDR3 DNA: TGTGCCAGCAGCTTTGTGCGGAGTCACAATGAGCAGTTCTTC.

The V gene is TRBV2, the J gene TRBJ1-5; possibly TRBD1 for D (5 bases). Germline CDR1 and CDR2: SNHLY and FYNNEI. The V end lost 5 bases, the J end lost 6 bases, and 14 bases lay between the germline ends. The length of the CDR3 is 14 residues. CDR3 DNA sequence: TGTGCCAGCAGTCCTGGGGCAGGGACTCAGCCCCAGCATTTT. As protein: CASSPGAGTQPQHF. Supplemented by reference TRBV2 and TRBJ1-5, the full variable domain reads EPEVTQTPSHQVTQMGQEVILRCVPISNHLYFYWYRQILGQKVEFLVSFYNNEISEKSEIFDDQFSVERPDGSNFTLKIRSTKLEDSAMYFCASSPGAGTQPQHFGDGTRLSIL.